These 28 T cell receptor beta chains originate from one sample sequenced in a study of cytomegalovirus exposure and HLA in healthy donors. Researchers ran the PCR with 60 Vbeta and 13 Jbeta primers. TCRdb keeps only in-frame clones here, not all; method: immunoSEQ multiplex PCR. This sample has tens of thousands of clones, with 77% found just once. Specimen: PBMCs. The receptors were gathered from a man in his fifties in good health and CMV-seropositive.

With respect to this clone: The sample carries other DNA sequences with the same CDR3. The rearrangement joins TRBV19 to TRBJ2-7; 10 bases are a match to TRBD1. Germline values: CDR1 LNHDA, CDR2 SQIVND (reference sequence). V was pared by 3 bases and J by 4 bases, with 6 bases of the junction left unmatched. The CDR3 has 15 amino acids. CDR3 sequence (DNA): TGTGCCAGTAGTATCCCGGGACAGGGGATGTACGAGCAGTACTTC. Residues: CASSIPGQGMYEQYF.

This clone showed up just a few times. The V and J genes are TRBV11-2 and TRBJ1-1; the D is unclear. V was cut by 2 bases and J by 7 bases, with 8 bases left in between. The V gene's germline CDR1 is SGHAT and CDR2 FQNNGV. CDR3 size: 12 residues. In nucleotides, the CDR3 is TGTGCCAGCAGCTTAATGGCAATTGAAGCTTTCTTT. Its protein product is CASSLMAIEAFF.

J is TRBJ2-7 and V is TRBV29-1; 7 positions agree with TRBD2. From germline, CDR1 is SQVTM and CDR2 ANQGSEA. The CDR3 length is 14 residues. The V gene end was trimmed by 4 bases and the J gene end by 7 bases; junction bases not matched to a gene: 13. CDR3 loop: CSVGRRERTEEQYF. The CDR3 DNA reads as TGCAGCGTTGGTCGGCGGGAGAGAACTGAGGAGCAGTACTTC.

There are a few counts of this clone. The chain combines TRBV27 with TRBJ2-3; 13 bases are a match to TRBD2. Germline V gene sequence: CDR1 MNHEY, CDR2 SMNVEV (reference sequence). The V segment lost 3 bases and the J segment 6 bases; nucleotides outside the gene matches: 9. The CDR3 has 17 residues. The DNA for the CDR3 is TGTGCCAGCAGTTTTAGGGGACTAGCGGGAATCACCGATACGCAGTATTTT. Amino acid sequence: CASSFRGLAGITDTQYF.

The chain carries TRBV5-1 and TRBJ1-2, with a weak D call TRBD1 (5 bases). This CDR3 spans 15 amino acids. Trimming took 3 bases from V and 5 from J, leaving 17 bases between them. The germline CDR1 and CDR2 sequences are SGHRS and YFSETQ. CDR3 DNA: TGCGCCAGCAGCTCCTCGGTGGCAGGGACTTATGGCTACACCTTC. It translates to CASSSSVAGTYGYTF.

V is TRBV5-1 and J is TRBJ2-1, with 10 nucleotides matching TRBD2. The J segment lost 7 bases and the V segment lost 6 bases, leaving 7 bases of the junction unmatched. Germline V gene lookup returns CDR1 SGHRS and CDR2 YFSETQ. The CDR3 runs to 14 residues. The DNA of the CDR3 is TGCGCCAGCACCAAAGCGGGAGGGGGGAATGAGCAGTTCTTC. This codes for CASTKAGGGNEQFF.

The rearrangement joins TRBV5-4 to TRBJ2-7; 10 bases align to TRBD2. The junction had 14 bases not matched to a gene; V was cut back by 4 bases and J by 4 bases. Germline assignment: CDR1 SGHNT and CDR2 YYREEE (reference sequence). The CDR3 covers 17 residues. The chain's CDR3 is CASSRGTSGIKNYEQYF. The CDR3 nucleotides read TGTGCCAGCAGCCGCGGAACTAGCGGGATCAAGAATTACGAGCAGTACTTC.

The CDR3 protein is CASSLGGTGGYEQYF. The CDR3 region has the DNA TGCGCCAGCAGCTTAGGGGGGACAGGGGGCTACGAGCAGTACTTC. V is TRBV5-1 and J is TRBJ2-5; the match to TRBD1 covers 11 bases. The assigned J gene may be wrong: the sequence end matches TRBJ2-7 better. CDR1 and CDR2 (germline): SGHRS, YFSETQ. The CDR3 is 15 residues long.

The V call is TRBV27, the J call TRBJ1-1; tentatively, D is TRBD1 (5 bases). Trimming removed 6 bases at V and 1 base at J, with 12 bases between. Germline V lookup: CDR1 MNHEY, CDR2 SMNVEV (reference sequence). The CDR3 length is 14 residues. For the CDR3, the DNA is TGTGCCAGCAGGACGACAACAGGGAACACTGAAGCTTTCTTT. Encoded protein: CASRTTTGNTEAFF.

The chain employs TRBV5-6 and TRBJ2-7; 10 bases are shared with TRBD2. The CDR3 length is 15 residues. Germline CDR1 SGHDT, CDR2 YYEEEE. Trimming at V came to 5 bases and at J to 9 bases, leaving 14 bases not matched to a gene. Here the CDR3 reads CASSHTPGAGGRQYF. The CDR3 DNA follows: TGTGCCAGCAGTCATACCCCCGGAGCGGGAGGGAGGCAGTACTTC.

V usage is TRBV6-1 and J usage is TRBJ1-1; D is unresolved. V was shortened by 0 bases and J by 5 bases, with 13 bases between the two germline ends. CDR3 length equals 15 residues. Germline CDR1 is MNHNS and CDR2 is SASEGT. The CDR3 nucleotides read TGTGCCAGCAGTGAAGCGCTATCCGGGTATACTGAAGCTTTCTTT. Translating it yields CASSEALSGYTEAFF.

V is TRBV5-6 and J is TRBJ2-5; TRBD2 aligns across 13 bases. This CDR3 has 15 residues. The ends lost 4 bases at V and 7 bases at J; junction bases unmatched: 7. The V gene's germline CDR1 is SGHDT and CDR2 YYEEEE. CDR3 protein: CASSPGLAGLGTQYF. CDR3 in DNA: TGTGCCAGCAGCCCGGGACTAGCGGGATTGGGGACCCAGTACTTC.

This rearrangement joins TRBV7-2 to TRBJ2-7, with a weak D call TRBD1 (6 bases). This CDR3 region has 17 residues. Germline CDR1 and CDR2: SGHTA and FQGNSA. V lost 6 bases and J 3 bases, leaving 24 bases between the germline ends. CDR3 sequence reads: CASSKQGRRPDSYEQYF. The CDR3 region has the DNA TGTGCCAGCAGTAAACAGGGTCGCAGGCCTGACAGCTACGAGCAGTACTTC.

This chain connects TRBV2 to TRBJ2-2; 7 nucleotides agree with TRBD2. The CDR3 spans 15 residues. The germline gives CDR1 SNHLY, CDR2 FYNNEI. The V gene end was trimmed by 4 bases and the J gene end by 5 bases; junction bases not matched to a gene: 7. The CDR3 protein is CASSVREAGTGELFF. For the CDR3, the DNA is TGTGCCAGCAGTGTCCGGGAGGCGGGGACCGGGGAGCTGTTTTTT.

The chain is built from TRBV6-1 and TRBJ2-3; a weak D match, TRBD1 (6 bases). The V gene's germline CDR1 is MNHNS and CDR2 SASEGT. This CDR3 has 14 residues. V lost 4 bases, J lost 2 bases, and 10 bases lay in between. CDR3 bases: TGTGCCAGCAGTGGGGGACAAATCACAGATACGCAGTATTTT. Its protein is CASSGGQITDTQYF.

This CDR3 reads CASSYSILGGGYEQYF. CDR3 bases: TGTGCCAGCAGTTACTCGATCCTAGGGGGCGGTTACGAGCAGTACTTC. The chain joins TRBV6-5 to TRBJ2-7; TRBD1 aligns across 7 bases. V dropped 0 bases and J dropped 4; count of bases not matched to a gene: 9. This CDR3 contains 16 residues. Germline V gene data show CDR1 as MNHEY and CDR2 as SVGAGI.

The chain is built from TRBV18 and TRBJ2-3; D unclear. The CDR3 covers 16 residues. V was shortened by 5 bases and J by 0 bases, with 15 bases between the two germline ends. Looked up from germline, CDR1 is KGHSH and CDR2 is LQKENI. The CDR3 DNA reads as TGTGCCAGCTCAGACTCCGGGTCGGCTAGCACAGATACGCAGTATTTT. Its protein product is CASSDSGSASTDTQYF.

The V gene is TRBV7-9, the J gene TRBJ2-2; 7 bases match TRBD2. Trimming cost V 1 base and J 5 bases; bases outside gene matches: 1. Germline V gene lookup returns CDR1 SEHNR and CDR2 FQNEAQ (reference sequence). CDR3 length: 14 amino acids. The CDR3, as DNA: TGTGCCAGCAGCTTAGGAGCGGGAACCGGGGAGCTGTTTTTT. It codes for CASSLGAGTGELFF.

V is TRBV9 and J is TRBJ2-7; tentative D call: TRBD2 (5 bases). The CDR3 extends over 15 amino acids. Germline V gives CDR1 SGDLS, CDR2 YYNGEE. The V and J ends lost 0 bases and 2 bases respectively, with 12 bases between them. The CDR3 region has the DNA TGTGCCAGCAGCGTAGAGGCCAGCGGCACCTACGAGCAGTACTTC. Translated, it gives CASSVEASGTYEQYF.

The chain is built from TRBV27 and TRBJ2-2, with 7 bases matching TRBD2. With 4 bases clipped from V and 4 bases from J, the junction kept 6 bases outside the gene matches. Germline assignment: CDR1 MNHEY and CDR2 SMNVEV (reference sequence). The CDR3 spans 15 residues. The CDR3 DNA is TGTGCCAGCAGTTGGGCGGGGGTGGGCACCGGGGAGCTGTTTTTT. This encodes CASSWAGVGTGELFF.

The gene calls are TRBV5-8 and TRBJ2-7; 9 nucleotides line up with TRBD1. Germline-derived CDR1 and CDR2 are SGHTS and YDEGEE. The CDR3 is made up of 15 amino acids. V shed 9 bases, J shed 7 bases, and the junction held 17 bases outside the gene matches. CDR3: CATKNPGQGDLEQYF. The CDR3 DNA follows: TGTGCCACCAAAAATCCGGGACAGGGTGACTTAGAGCAGTACTTC.

V gene TRBV5-1 combines with J gene TRBJ2-1; 9 nucleotides align to TRBD2. Germline CDR1 reads SGHRS; CDR2 reads YFSETQ. The ends lost 0 bases at V and 6 bases at J; junction bases unmatched: 13. The CDR3 is 18 residues long. This CDR3 is CASSLGQGRLAETNEQFF. The CDR3 DNA reads as TGCGCCAGCAGCTTGGGACAGGGAAGACTAGCGGAGACCAATGAGCAGTTCTTC.

In nucleotides, the CDR3 is TGTGCCGTCAGTAGAGGGGGTACTAACTATGGCTACACCTTC. This gives the protein CAVSRGGTNYGYTF. The chain links TRBV19 to TRBJ1-2, with D possibly matching TRBD1 (6 bases). CDR1 and CDR2 from the germline V gene are LNHDA and SQIVND (reference sequence). Trimming took off 11 bases at V and 0 bases at J, with 16 bases between the two ends. The CDR3 consists of 14 residues.

The chain carries TRBV6-1 and TRBJ1-3; no clear D gene. The CDR3 totals 14 residues. Germline V gene data show CDR1 as MNHNS and CDR2 as SASEGT. The V and J ends lost 2 bases and 7 bases respectively, with 12 bases between them. The CDR3 loop is CASSEQIGGNTIYF. CDR3 DNA sequence: TGTGCCAGCAGTGAACAGATTGGCGGGAACACCATATATTTT.

The chain is built from TRBV19 and TRBJ1-5, with D perhaps TRBD1 (5 bases). Germline values: CDR1 LNHDA, CDR2 SQIVND (reference sequence). The V and J ends lost 5 bases and 7 bases respectively, with 15 bases between them. The CDR3 totals 14 residues. CDR3 nucleotides: TGTGCCAGTAGTCCCTGGCAGGGTAAGCAGCCCCAGCATTTT. It specifies CASSPWQGKQPQHF.

This clone was seen only once. The chain has TRBV6-1 and TRBJ2-7; maybe TRBD2 (5 bases). There are 14 residues in the CDR3. Between the trimmed V and J ends, which lost 7 bases and 0 bases, there was a span of 13 bases. The germline V gene has CDR1 MNHNS and CDR2 SASEGT. Here the CDR3 DNA reads TGTGCCAGCATGAGATTAGCGAGCTCCTACGAGCAGTACTTC. Translation gives CASMRLASSYEQYF.

This chain connects TRBV7-8 to TRBJ2-7; 9 positions match TRBD1. This CDR3 comprises 14 residues. The ends lost 4 bases at V and 6 bases at J; junction bases unmatched: 7. Per germline, CDR1 SGHVS and CDR2 FQNEAQ. CDR3 bases: TGTGCCAGCAGCTCCACCGGGACAGGGCTCGAGCAGTACTTC. Amino acids: CASSSTGTGLEQYF.

V is TRBV11-3 and J is TRBJ2-7; possibly TRBD1 for D (6 bases). Germline-derived CDR1 and CDR2 are SGHNT and YENEEA. Trimming left V 0 bases short and J 0 bases short, with 15 bases between. The CDR3 extends over 17 amino acids. The CDR3 loop is CASSLEAFSDSSYEQYF. CDR3 nucleotide sequence: TGTGCCAGCAGCTTAGAGGCCTTCTCGGACAGCTCCTACGAGCAGTACTTC.